The next 10 T cell receptor beta chains were all read from a single sample in a study of T cell responses to AZD1222 COVID-19 vaccine. TCRdb's table, derived via immunoSEQ multiplex PCR, lists solely in-frame clones and lacks some. The sample holds roughly 100,000 clones, around 90% seen once. Sequencing used peripheral blood, obtained on day 0 of AZD1222 vaccination. The receptors come from an adult in good health.

The CDR3 DNA reads as TGTGCCAGCAGTTGGGCTGGGGGCAGGGGCTATGGCTACACCTTC. Residues: CASSWAGGRGYGYTF. The chain recombines TRBV6-5 with TRBJ1-2; maybe TRBD1 (6 bases). In germline, CDR1 is MNHEY, CDR2 SVGAGI. The V and J ends lost 4 bases and 4 bases respectively, with 16 bases between them. The CDR3 length is 15 residues.

The chain is built from TRBV4-2 and TRBJ1-1; D is uncertain. Germline V gene sequence: CDR1 LGHNA, CDR2 YNFKEQ. Trimming shortened V by 2 bases and J by 1 base, and 8 bases separated the two germline ends. The CDR3 spans 14 residues. The chain's CDR3 is CASSQRRANTEAFF. DNA for the CDR3: TGTGCCAGCAGCCAACGGCGGGCGAACACTGAAGCTTTCTTT.

The sample holds one count of this clone. The chain employs TRBV6-2 or TRBV6-3 and TRBJ2-7; D unresolved. Germline lookup yields CDR1 MNHEY and CDR2 SVGEGT. CDR3 size: 13 residues. The V end lost 0 bases, the J end lost 3 bases, and 6 bases lay between the germline ends. The CDR3 protein is CASSYSQFYEQYF. DNA of the CDR3: TGTGCCAGCAGTTACTCACAGTTCTACGAGCAGTACTTC.

The CDR3 nucleotides are TGTGCCAGCAGCTATGCAGGGACTAGGTCCTACAATGAGCAGTTCTTC. Translated: CASSYAGTRSYNEQFF. The chain uses TRBV5-5 and TRBJ2-1; 8 positions match TRBD2. The germline V gene encodes CDR1 SGHKS and CDR2 YYEKEE (reference sequence). The V gene end was trimmed by 3 bases and the J gene end by 1 base; junction bases not matched to a gene: 6. The CDR3 length is 16 residues.

V is TRBV7-6 and J is TRBJ2-3, with 8 bases aligning to TRBD2. From germline, CDR1 is SGHVS and CDR2 FNYEAQ. V dropped 8 bases and J dropped 4; count of bases not matched to a gene: 11. The CDR3 totals 15 residues. CDR3 amino acids: CASGVVAGRADTQYF. In DNA form, the CDR3 reads TGTGCCAGCGGGGTGGTAGCGGGAAGGGCAGATACGCAGTATTTT.

The rearrangement joins TRBV28 to TRBJ1-1, with D unclear. Deletions cut 2 bases from V and 1 base from J, with 11 bases between. The CDR3 consists of 15 residues. Germline V gene sequence: CDR1 MDHEN, CDR2 SYDVKM. CDR3: CASSLSGSSNTEAFF. Here the CDR3 DNA reads TGTGCCAGCAGTTTAAGCGGCTCTTCGAACACTGAAGCTTTCTTT.

The gene calls are TRBV4-1 and TRBJ2-7; 11 positions match TRBD2. This CDR3 contains 15 residues. Germline CDR1 is MGHRA and CDR2 is YSYEKL. V shed 3 bases, J shed 3 bases, and the junction held 4 bases outside the gene matches. The chain's CDR3 is CASSHLLAGVYEQYF. Here the CDR3 DNA reads TGCGCCAGCAGCCACCTACTAGCGGGAGTCTACGAGCAGTACTTC.

This clone was seen more than once but under ten times. The V call is TRBV5-1, the J call TRBJ2-1; 9 bases map to TRBD1. The germline gives CDR1 SGHRS, CDR2 YFSETQ. The CDR3 sequence is 15 residues long. V lost 6 bases and J lost 3; bases outside the gene matches: 7. CDR3 nucleotide sequence: TGCGCCAGCATCCCGGGACAGGGATACTACAATGAGCAGTTCTTC. The encoded protein is CASIPGQGYYNEQFF.

The gene calls are TRBV9 and TRBJ2-2, with 7 nucleotides matching TRBD1. From germline, CDR1 is SGDLS and CDR2 YYNGEE. This CDR3 has 16 residues. V trimming: 4 bases; J trimming: 2 bases; junction bases outside the gene matches: 8. CDR3 loop: CASSPTGTANTGELFF. In nucleotides, the CDR3 is TGTGCCAGCAGCCCAACCGGGACAGCTAACACCGGGGAGCTGTTTTTT.

J is TRBJ2-7 and V is TRBV7-2, with 9 positions matching TRBD1. Germline CDR1 SGHTA, CDR2 FQGNSA. V shed 6 bases and J 5 bases; nucleotides not matched to a gene: 11. The length of the CDR3 is 15 residues. As DNA, the CDR3 is TGTGCCAGCAGGGACGGGACAGGGCGCATCAACGAGCAGTACTTC. Translated: CASRDGTGRINEQYF.